A selection of T cell receptor beta chains follows, all from one sample in a study of cytomegalovirus exposure and HLA in healthy donors. Here immunoSEQ multiplex PCR was the method, and the copy in TCRdb shows in-frame clones only, minus some. In the table there are 80,000 to 95,000 clones, 79% of which are singletons. Sequencing used PBMCs. These receptors came from a middle-aged woman in good health and CMV-seropositive. The CDR3 runs from the conserved cysteine through the conserved F or W. A D gene is named only where the DNA matches it firmly. Not every row has a clone size; where given, it reads once, few, many or a size class.

d_gene: .; j_gene: TRBJ2-5; v_gene: TRBV5-1; abundance: .; CDR3nt: TGCGCCAGCACAGGACAGCCAGGGGAGACCCAGTACTTC; CDR3aa: CASTGQPGETQYF
d_gene: .; j_gene: TRBJ1-2; v_gene: TRBV5-1; abundance: .; CDR3nt: TGCGCCAGCAGATCCGGACAGACCTCCGAAGGGGTTTATGGCTACACCTTC; CDR3aa: CASRSGQTSEGVYGYTF
d_gene: TRBD2; j_gene: TRBJ2-3; v_gene: TRBV7-2; abundance: .; CDR3nt: TGTGCCAGCAGCTTTAGCGGGAGTTTGGATACGCAGTATTTT; CDR3aa: CASSFSGSLDTQYF
d_gene: TRBD1; j_gene: TRBJ2-7; v_gene: TRBV29-1; abundance: .; CDR3nt: TGCAGCGTGGTTCCGGTGACAGGGGTAACCTACGAGCAGTACTTC; CDR3aa: CSVVPVTGVTYEQYF
d_gene: .; j_gene: TRBJ1-2; v_gene: TRBV5-1; abundance: few; CDR3nt: TGCGCCAGCAGCTTGGCCGGTCCCAGGGCTAACTATGGCTACACCTTC; CDR3aa: CASSLAGPRANYGYTF
d_gene: TRBD2; j_gene: TRBJ2-3; v_gene: TRBV27; abundance: few; CDR3nt: TGTGCCAGCAGTTTACAAACAACCCGTAGACTAGCGGGCACAGATACGCAGTATTTT; CDR3aa: CASSLQTTRRLAGTDTQYF
d_gene: .; j_gene: TRBJ1-2; v_gene: TRBV7-2; abundance: few; CDR3nt: TGTGCCAGCAGCTTGGGGGGGACCTATGGCTACACCTTC; CDR3aa: CASSLGGTYGYTF
d_gene: .; j_gene: TRBJ2-1; v_gene: TRBV14; abundance: .; CDR3nt: TGTGCCAGCAGCCAAGATAACGAACGCGCCCGAGAGCAGTTCTTC; CDR3aa: CASSQDNERAREQFF
d_gene: .; j_gene: TRBJ1-1; v_gene: TRBV6-1; abundance: .; CDR3nt: TGTGCCAGCAGTGAAGTCGAGGGGGACGAGGCTTTCTTT; CDR3aa: CASSEVEGDEAFF
d_gene: .; j_gene: TRBJ1-3; v_gene: TRBV10-2; abundance: .; CDR3nt: TGCGCCAGCAGTTGGGTTGGCGGCCTTTGGGACACCATATATTTT; CDR3aa: CASSWVGGLWDTIYF
d_gene: TRBD1; j_gene: TRBJ2-7; v_gene: TRBV6-1; abundance: .; CDR3nt: TGTGCCAGCAGCTTAAGAGACAGGGACGAGCAGTACTTC; CDR3aa: CASSLRDRDEQYF
d_gene: .; j_gene: TRBJ1-1; v_gene: TRBV27; abundance: .; CDR3nt: TGTGCCAGCAAAAGGGGGATGAACACTGAAGCTTTCTTT; CDR3aa: CASKRGMNTEAFF
d_gene: .; j_gene: TRBJ1-1; v_gene: TRBV19; abundance: .; CDR3nt: TGTGCCAGTAGTATAACCCTACGGACTGAAGCTTTCTTT; CDR3aa: CASSITLRTEAFF
d_gene: TRBD1; j_gene: TRBJ1-2; v_gene: TRBV6-5; abundance: few; CDR3nt: TGTGCCAGCAGTTACCGGGGACAGCTCTATGGCTACACCTTC; CDR3aa: CASSYRGQLYGYTF
d_gene: .; j_gene: TRBJ1-1; v_gene: TRBV13; abundance: .; CDR3nt: TGTGCCAGCAGCTGGCAGTCCTCGGAGGCTTCTGAAGCTTTCTTT; CDR3aa: CASSWQSSEASEAFF
d_gene: .; j_gene: TRBJ2-3; v_gene: TRBV27; abundance: .; CDR3nt: TGTGCCAGCAGTTTCCCAAGCACAGATACGCAGTATTTT; CDR3aa: CASSFPSTDTQYF
d_gene: .; j_gene: TRBJ2-1; v_gene: TRBV5-1; abundance: .; CDR3nt: TGCGCCAGCAGCTTAAGGGGGTTGGGGGTGAGGAATGAGCAGTTCTTC; CDR3aa: CASSLRGLGVRNEQFF
d_gene: .; j_gene: TRBJ1-1; v_gene: TRBV29-1; abundance: .; CDR3nt: TGCAGCGTTGTAGGGGGTCTTGGCGGCACTGAAGCTTTCTTT; CDR3aa: CSVVGGLGGTEAFF
d_gene: .; j_gene: TRBJ2-7; v_gene: TRBV4-3; abundance: .; CDR3nt: TGCGCCAGCAGCCAAGACCGGGAGTACGAGCAGTACTTC; CDR3aa: CASSQDREYEQYF
d_gene: .; j_gene: TRBJ2-2; v_gene: TRBV11-3; abundance: .; CDR3nt: TGTGCCAGCAGCTTAGCGGGAGCCACCGGGGAGCTGTTTTTT; CDR3aa: CASSLAGATGELFF
d_gene: TRBD1; j_gene: TRBJ2-3; v_gene: TRBV7-9; abundance: .; CDR3nt: TGTGCCAGCAGCCCGGGACAGGGGTTGGTCACAGATACGCAGTATTTT; CDR3aa: CASSPGQGLVTDTQYF
d_gene: .; j_gene: TRBJ1-1; v_gene: TRBV28; abundance: .; CDR3nt: TGTGCCAGCAGTTTAAGCCTAAGAGAGGGCGGCACTGAAGCTTTCTTT; CDR3aa: CASSLSLREGGTEAFF
d_gene: .; j_gene: TRBJ1-2; v_gene: TRBV5-1; abundance: .; CDR3nt: TGCGCCAGCAGCGACGAGGGGAGGTATGGCTACACCTTC; CDR3aa: CASSDEGRYGYTF
d_gene: TRBD1; j_gene: TRBJ1-4; v_gene: TRBV11-2; abundance: .; CDR3nt: TGTGCCAGCAGCTGGGGGACAGGAGGATCTAATGAAAAACTGTTTTTT; CDR3aa: CASSWGTGGSNEKLFF
d_gene: TRBD2; j_gene: TRBJ2-3; v_gene: TRBV18; abundance: .; CDR3nt: TGTGCCAGCTCACCACTAGCGGGGGATACAGATACGCAGTATTTT; CDR3aa: CASSPLAGDTDTQYF
d_gene: TRBD1; j_gene: TRBJ1-2; v_gene: TRBV4-2; abundance: .; CDR3nt: TGTGCCACTTCCAACGGACAGGGAGAGGCCTATGGCTACACCTTC; CDR3aa: CATSNGQGEAYGYTF
d_gene: TRBD2; j_gene: TRBJ2-1; v_gene: TRBV5-6; abundance: .; CDR3nt: TGTGCCAGCAGCCCGCTGTCAGCGGGAGGGCCGGATCGCGGGGATGAGCAGTTCTTC; CDR3aa: CASSPLSAGGPDRGDEQFF
d_gene: .; j_gene: TRBJ1-5; v_gene: TRBV5-6; abundance: once; CDR3nt: TGTGCCAGCAGCCGAGGACACTCGGGCAATCAGCCCCAGCATTTT; CDR3aa: CASSRGHSGNQPQHF
d_gene: .; j_gene: TRBJ2-2; v_gene: TRBV19; abundance: .; CDR3nt: TGTGCCAGTAGTGTCGGGACCGGGGAGCTGTTTTTT; CDR3aa: CASSVGTGELFF
d_gene: .; j_gene: TRBJ1-1; v_gene: TRBV5-6; abundance: .; CDR3nt: TGTGCCAGCAGCTTGGTGCGGTCTGAAGCTTTCTTT; CDR3aa: CASSLVRSEAFF
d_gene: TRBD1; j_gene: TRBJ1-2; v_gene: TRBV29-1; abundance: .; CDR3nt: TGCAGCGCAAAACTCGGACAGGGAAACTATGGCTACACCTTC; CDR3aa: CSAKLGQGNYGYTF
d_gene: TRBD1; j_gene: TRBJ1-1; v_gene: TRBV19; abundance: once; CDR3nt: TGTGCCAGTAGTATAGACACCGGGACAGGGTGGGCTTTCTTT; CDR3aa: CASSIDTGTGWAFF
d_gene: .; j_gene: TRBJ1-2; v_gene: TRBV13; abundance: .; CDR3nt: TGTGCCAGCAGCTTAGGGGCAATTGCTAACTATGGCTACACCTTC; CDR3aa: CASSLGAIANYGYTF
d_gene: .; j_gene: TRBJ2-7; v_gene: TRBV27; abundance: .; CDR3nt: TGTGCCAGCAGTTTGTTTTGGCAGGGAGGCGAGCAGTACTTC; CDR3aa: CASSLFWQGGEQYF
d_gene: .; j_gene: TRBJ2-5; v_gene: TRBV4-3; abundance: .; CDR3nt: TGCGCCAGCAGCCAAGAACTTTCGGAGACCCAGTACTTC; CDR3aa: CASSQELSETQYF
d_gene: TRBD1; j_gene: TRBJ2-1; v_gene: TRBV28; abundance: .; CDR3nt: TGTGCCAGCAGTCTCCCGGGACAGACTTACAATGAGCAGTTCTTC; CDR3aa: CASSLPGQTYNEQFF
d_gene: TRBD2; j_gene: TRBJ2-7; v_gene: TRBV7-6; abundance: few; CDR3nt: TGTGCCAGCAGCTTAGGGACTAGCGACTACGAGCAGTACTTC; CDR3aa: CASSLGTSDYEQYF
d_gene: .; j_gene: TRBJ2-5; v_gene: TRBV18; abundance: .; CDR3nt: TGTGCCAGCTCACCGGAGGGGGCGCGGGGAGAGACCCAGTACTTC; CDR3aa: CASSPEGARGETQYF
d_gene: .; j_gene: TRBJ1-1; v_gene: TRBV7-9; abundance: .; CDR3nt: TGTGCCAGCAGCTTACCTTTGGGAGGGAACACTGAAGCTTTCTTT; CDR3aa: CASSLPLGGNTEAFF
d_gene: TRBD1; j_gene: TRBJ1-5; v_gene: TRBV19; abundance: few; CDR3nt: TGTGCCAGTACCGGAGGGGCAGGGGGTTCAAGCAATCAGCCCCAGCATTTT; CDR3aa: CASTGGAGGSSNQPQHF
d_gene: .; j_gene: TRBJ1-5; v_gene: TRBV19; abundance: .; CDR3nt: TGTGCCAGTAGTTATTCAGGGGATTCCCAGCATTTT; CDR3aa: CASSYSGDSQHF
d_gene: .; j_gene: TRBJ2-1; v_gene: TRBV10-3; abundance: .; CDR3nt: TGTGCCGCCCGTAAAGGGGCGAATGAGCAGTTCTTC; CDR3aa: CAARKGANEQFF
d_gene: TRBD1; j_gene: TRBJ1-1; v_gene: TRBV15; abundance: .; CDR3nt: TGTGCCACCAGCAGTGTGGCAGGGGGCTACACTGAAGCTTTCTTT; CDR3aa: CATSSVAGGYTEAFF
d_gene: TRBD1; j_gene: TRBJ1-3; v_gene: TRBV7-9; abundance: .; CDR3nt: TGTGCCAGCAGCTCCAGGACAGGGACTGGAAACACCATATATTTT; CDR3aa: CASSSRTGTGNTIYF
d_gene: TRBD1; j_gene: TRBJ2-7; v_gene: TRBV5-5; abundance: .; CDR3nt: TGTGCCAGCAGCCCACTGACAGGGTACGAGCAGTACTTC; CDR3aa: CASSPLTGYEQYF
d_gene: .; j_gene: TRBJ2-7; v_gene: TRBV6-5; abundance: few; CDR3nt: TGTGCCAGCAGTTACGCATGGGGCGGGAACGAGCAGTACTTC; CDR3aa: CASSYAWGGNEQYF
d_gene: TRBD1; j_gene: TRBJ1-5; v_gene: TRBV23-1; abundance: once; CDR3nt: TGCGCCAGCAGTCGACTTCCGGGACAGGGGAATCAGCCCCAGCATTTT; CDR3aa: CASSRLPGQGNQPQHF
d_gene: .; j_gene: TRBJ2-3; v_gene: TRBV7-6; abundance: few; CDR3nt: TGTGCCAGCAGCTTAGTCGGTGGGTCAGGGAACACAGATACGCAGTATTTT; CDR3aa: CASSLVGGSGNTDTQYF
d_gene: .; j_gene: TRBJ2-2; v_gene: TRBV5-1; abundance: once; CDR3nt: TGCGCCAGCAGCTTGGGGAGCGGGGAGCTGTTTTTT; CDR3aa: CASSLGSGELFF
d_gene: TRBD2; j_gene: TRBJ2-3; v_gene: TRBV2; abundance: .; CDR3nt: TGTGCCAGCGTTTATAGCGGGAGGGTCGCAGATACGCAGTATTTT; CDR3aa: CASVYSGRVADTQYF
d_gene: .; j_gene: TRBJ1-1; v_gene: TRBV2; abundance: .; CDR3nt: TGTGCCAGCAGTGAGGGCAGCACTGAAGCTTTCTTT; CDR3aa: CASSEGSTEAFF
d_gene: TRBD2; j_gene: TRBJ2-1; v_gene: TRBV6-1; abundance: .; CDR3nt: TGTGCCAGCAGTGAAGTCACTAGCGGGGGGGCATCCAGGAATGAGCAGTTCTTC; CDR3aa: CASSEVTSGGASRNEQFF
d_gene: .; j_gene: TRBJ1-5; v_gene: TRBV5-1; abundance: .; CDR3nt: TGCGCCAGCAGCTTGGTAGGAGGGTTAAATCAGCCCCAGCATTTT; CDR3aa: CASSLVGGLNQPQHF
d_gene: .; j_gene: TRBJ1-4; v_gene: TRBV5-6; abundance: .; CDR3nt: TGTGCCAGCACCGAACTGGGCCATAATGAAAAACTGTTTTTT; CDR3aa: CASTELGHNEKLFF
d_gene: .; j_gene: TRBJ2-7; v_gene: TRBV5-1; abundance: .; CDR3nt: TGCGCCAGCAGCCCGAGTGGTTGGAGCTCCTACGAGCAGTACTTC; CDR3aa: CASSPSGWSSYEQYF